The clone carrying this T cell receptor beta chain was seen a handful of times. Its antigen is undetermined. Additional DNA sequences in this sample encode the identical CDR3. This entry comes from a study of PD-1 blockade in mismatch repair-deficient tumors. Across the whole study: Enrolled about 2013-2017, patients had progressing, pretreated mismatch repair-deficient cancers of approximately 13 types. Study findings and constraints: Tumor-resident clones, often undetectable pretreatment in blood, expanded then contracted after pembrolizumab.

Germline V CDR1 and CDR2: SNHLY, FYNNEI. The CDR3 is 13 amino acids. V was pared by 2 bases and J by 2 bases, with 6 bases between. Sequencing was performed with immunoSEQ multiplex PCR; in TCRdb, only in-frame clones are kept and a portion is missing. The sample records 56,000 or so clones, roughly three quarters being singletons. The clonotype comes from an adult with mismatch repair-deficient cancer. This chain connects TRBV2 to TRBJ1-1, with unresolved D. The source material was peripheral blood, sampled 4 weeks after starting pembrolizumab. CDR3 sequence: CASSELENTEAFF. The CDR3 bases are TGTGCCAGCAGTGAATTGGAAAACACTGAAGCTTTCTTT. Combining the CDR3 with reference TRBV2 and TRBJ1-1 gives the whole variable domain EPEVTQTPSHQVTQMGQEVILRCVPISNHLYFYWYRQILGQKVEFLVSFYNNEISEKSEIFDDQFSVERPDGSNFTLKIRSTKLEDSAMYFCASSELENTEAFFGQGTRLTVV.